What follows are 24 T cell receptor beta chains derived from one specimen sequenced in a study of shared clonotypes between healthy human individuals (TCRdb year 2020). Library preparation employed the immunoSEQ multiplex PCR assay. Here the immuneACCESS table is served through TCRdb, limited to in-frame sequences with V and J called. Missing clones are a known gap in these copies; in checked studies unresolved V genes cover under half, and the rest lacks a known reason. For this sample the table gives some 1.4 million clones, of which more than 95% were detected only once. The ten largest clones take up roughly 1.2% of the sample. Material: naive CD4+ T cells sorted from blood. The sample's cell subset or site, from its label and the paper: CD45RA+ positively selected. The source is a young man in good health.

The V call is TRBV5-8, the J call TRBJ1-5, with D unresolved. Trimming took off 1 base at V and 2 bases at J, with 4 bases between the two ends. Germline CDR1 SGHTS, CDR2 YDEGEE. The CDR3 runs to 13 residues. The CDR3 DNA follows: TGTGCCAGCAGCTTGCTCGGCAATCAGCCCCAGCATTTT. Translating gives CASSLLGNQPQHF.

The CDR3 region has the DNA TGTGCCAGCAGCTTAAATAGGGGGCCCGGTGGCTACACCTTC. Amino acid sequence: CASSLNRGPGGYTF. The V and J genes are TRBV5-4 and TRBJ1-2, with 7 bases matching TRBD1. The CDR3 runs to 14 residues. The J segment lost 7 bases and the V segment lost 2 bases, leaving 8 bases of the junction unmatched. CDR1 SGHNT and CDR2 YYREEE come from the germline V gene (reference sequence).

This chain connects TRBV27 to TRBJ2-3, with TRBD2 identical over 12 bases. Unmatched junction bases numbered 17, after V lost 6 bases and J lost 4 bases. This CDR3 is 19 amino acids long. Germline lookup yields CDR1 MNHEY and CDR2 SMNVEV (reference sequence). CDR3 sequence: CASRGLAGKPYTNADTQYF. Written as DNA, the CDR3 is TGTGCCAGCAGGGGACTAGCGGGCAAACCATACACCAATGCAGATACGCAGTATTTT.

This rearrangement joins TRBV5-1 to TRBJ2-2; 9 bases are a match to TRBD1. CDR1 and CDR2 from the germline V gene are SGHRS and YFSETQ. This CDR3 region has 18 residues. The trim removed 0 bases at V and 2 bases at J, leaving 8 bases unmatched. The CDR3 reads CASSLARTGDPNTGELFF. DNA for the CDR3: TGCGCCAGCAGCTTGGCCAGGACAGGGGACCCTAACACCGGGGAGCTGTTTTTT.

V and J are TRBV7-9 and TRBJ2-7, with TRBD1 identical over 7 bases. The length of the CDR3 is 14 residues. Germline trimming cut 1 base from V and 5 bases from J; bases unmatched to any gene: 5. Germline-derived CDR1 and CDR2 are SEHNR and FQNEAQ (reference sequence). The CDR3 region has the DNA TGTGCCAGCAGCTTAGGAACAGGGGCCCACGAGCAGTACTTC. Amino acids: CASSLGTGAHEQYF.

CDR3: CASTHISTFHEKANYGYTF. The CDR3 DNA sequence: TGTGCCAGCACCCACATTTCTACATTCCACGAGAAAGCTAACTATGGCTACACCTTC. The V and J genes are TRBV6-4 and TRBJ1-2; D gene unclear. This CDR3 region has 19 residues. Germline CDR1 is MRHNA and CDR2 is SNTAGT. Trimming removed 7 bases at V and 0 bases at J, with 27 bases between.

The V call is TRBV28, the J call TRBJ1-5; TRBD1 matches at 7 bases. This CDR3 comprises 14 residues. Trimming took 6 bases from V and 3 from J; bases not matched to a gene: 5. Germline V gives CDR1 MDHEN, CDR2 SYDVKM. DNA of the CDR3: TGTGCCAGCAGAGGGACAGTGAACAATCAGCCCCAGCATTTT. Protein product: CASRGTVNNQPQHF.

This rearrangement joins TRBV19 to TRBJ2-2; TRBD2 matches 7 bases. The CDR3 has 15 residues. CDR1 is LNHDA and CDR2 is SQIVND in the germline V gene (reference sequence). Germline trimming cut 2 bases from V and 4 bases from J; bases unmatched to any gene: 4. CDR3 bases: TGTGCCAGTAGTATAAGACTAGCTGGCACCGGGGAGCTGTTTTTT. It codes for CASSIRLAGTGELFF.

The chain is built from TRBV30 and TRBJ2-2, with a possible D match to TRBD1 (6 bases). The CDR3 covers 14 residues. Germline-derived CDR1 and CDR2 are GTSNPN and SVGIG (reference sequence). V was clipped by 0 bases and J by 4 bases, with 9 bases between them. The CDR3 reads CAWSVSGVTGELFF. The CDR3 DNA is TGTGCCTGGAGTGTCTCAGGGGTCACCGGGGAGCTGTTTTTT.

The CDR3 DNA reads as TGCGCCAGCAGCCAAGCGGGTGGGGACAATCCGGAGACCCAGTACTTC. Translated, it gives CASSQAGGDNPETQYF. The chain is built from TRBV4-1 and TRBJ2-5; possibly TRBD1 for D (6 bases). Per germline, CDR1 MGHRA and CDR2 YSYEKL. V was shortened by 1 base and J by 5 bases, with 17 bases between the two germline ends. The CDR3 length is 16 residues.

CDR3 amino acids: CSVDAGQQPSYNEQFF. The CDR3 DNA reads TGCAGCGTTGACGCGGGACAGCAGCCATCTTACAATGAGCAGTTCTTC. This chain links TRBV29-1 with TRBJ2-1; the D gene is possibly TRBD1 (7 bases). The CDR3 extends over 16 amino acids. Germline lookup yields CDR1 SQVTM and CDR2 ANQGSEA. V was trimmed by 3 bases and J by 4 bases, leaving 19 bases between them.

CDR3: CASIGRRAGAWTDTQYF. CDR3 sequence (DNA): TGTGCCAGCATTGGTAGGAGGGCGGGAGCGTGGACAGATACGCAGTATTTT. J is TRBJ2-3 and V is TRBV28; 7 nucleotides agree with TRBD2. Losses at the gene ends were 7 bases for V and 3 bases for J; bases not matched to a gene: 16. CDR1 MDHEN and CDR2 SYDVKM come from the germline V gene. The CDR3 covers 17 residues.

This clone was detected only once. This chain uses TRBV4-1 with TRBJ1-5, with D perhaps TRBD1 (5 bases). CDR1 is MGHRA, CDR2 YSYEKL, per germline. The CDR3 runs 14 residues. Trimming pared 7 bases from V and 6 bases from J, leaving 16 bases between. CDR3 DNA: TGCGCCAGCAAAAACCCCGGGGGGAGTCAGCCCCAGCATTTT. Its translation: CASKNPGGSQPQHF.

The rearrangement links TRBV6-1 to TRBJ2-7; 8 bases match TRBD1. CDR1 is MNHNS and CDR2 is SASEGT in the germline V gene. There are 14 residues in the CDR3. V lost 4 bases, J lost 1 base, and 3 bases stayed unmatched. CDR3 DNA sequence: TGTGCCAGCAGTGGGCGGGACAGGTCCTACGAGCAGTACTTC. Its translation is CASSGRDRSYEQYF.

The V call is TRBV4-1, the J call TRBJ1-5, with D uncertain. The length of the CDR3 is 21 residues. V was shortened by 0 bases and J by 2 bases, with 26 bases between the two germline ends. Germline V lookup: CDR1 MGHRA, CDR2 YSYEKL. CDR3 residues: CASSQEGFFLSRRERNQPQHF. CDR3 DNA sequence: TGCGCCAGCAGCCAAGAAGGGTTTTTTCTGTCCCGGAGAGAGCGCAATCAGCCCCAGCATTTT.

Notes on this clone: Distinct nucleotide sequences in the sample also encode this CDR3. The CDR3 DNA sequence: TGTGCCAGTAATAATAGGGGGTCCTACGAGCAGTACTTC. This codes for CASNNRGSYEQYF. The genes are TRBV19 and TRBJ2-7; weak D call: TRBD1 (6 bases). With 7 bases removed from V and 1 base from J, the gap between germline ends came to 11 bases. The V gene's germline CDR1 is LNHDA and CDR2 SQIVND (reference sequence). The CDR3 runs 13 residues.

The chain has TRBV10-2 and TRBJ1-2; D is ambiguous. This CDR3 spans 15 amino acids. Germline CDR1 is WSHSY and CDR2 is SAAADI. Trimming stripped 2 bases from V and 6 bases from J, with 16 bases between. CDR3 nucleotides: TGCGCCAGCAGTGAGACTATCCGTAGTGGGGATGGCTACACCTTC. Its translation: CASSETIRSGDGYTF.

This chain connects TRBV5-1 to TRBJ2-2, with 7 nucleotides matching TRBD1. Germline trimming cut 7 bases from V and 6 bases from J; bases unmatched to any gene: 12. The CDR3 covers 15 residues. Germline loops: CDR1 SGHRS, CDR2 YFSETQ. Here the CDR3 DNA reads TGCGCCAGCGGAAGAGGGACAGTTTCTCCCGGGGAGCTGTTTTTT. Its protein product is CASGRGTVSPGELFF.

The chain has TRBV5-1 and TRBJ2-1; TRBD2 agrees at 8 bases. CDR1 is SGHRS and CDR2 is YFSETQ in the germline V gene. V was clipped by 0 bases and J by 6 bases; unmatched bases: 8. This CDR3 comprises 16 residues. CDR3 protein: CASSLVPSGSANEQFF. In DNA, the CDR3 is TGCGCCAGCAGCTTGGTGCCCAGCGGGAGTGCCAATGAGCAGTTCTTC.

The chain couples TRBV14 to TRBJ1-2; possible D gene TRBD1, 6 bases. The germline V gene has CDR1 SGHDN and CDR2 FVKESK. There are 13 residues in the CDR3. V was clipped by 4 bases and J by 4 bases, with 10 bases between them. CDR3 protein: CASSPQGVYGYTF. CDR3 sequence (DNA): TGTGCCAGCAGCCCACAGGGTGTCTATGGCTACACCTTC.

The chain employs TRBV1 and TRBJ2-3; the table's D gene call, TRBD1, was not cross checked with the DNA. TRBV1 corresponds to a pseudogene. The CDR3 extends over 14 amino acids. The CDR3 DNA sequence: TGCACCAGCAGCCAAGATAAACAACGAGATACGCAGTATTTT. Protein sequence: CTSSQDKQRDTQYF.

The CDR3 nucleotides read TGTGCCAGCAGCCCCGGACTAGCGGGAGCCCGCACAGATACGCAGTATTTT. This codes for CASSPGLAGARTDTQYF. This chain uses TRBV7-3 with TRBJ2-3, with 13 bases matching TRBD2. V shed 5 bases and J 1 base; nucleotides not matched to a gene: 6. Germline CDR1 SGHTA, CDR2 FQGTGA. CDR3 length equals 17 residues.

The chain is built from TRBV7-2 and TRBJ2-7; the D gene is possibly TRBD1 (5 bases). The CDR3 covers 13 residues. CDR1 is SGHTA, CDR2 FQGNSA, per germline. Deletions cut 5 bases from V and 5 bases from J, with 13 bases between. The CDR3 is CASSLSRANEQYF. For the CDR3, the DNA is TGTGCCAGCAGCCTGTCCAGGGCCAACGAGCAGTACTTC. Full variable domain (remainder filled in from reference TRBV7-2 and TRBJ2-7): GAGVSQSPSNKVTEKGKDVELRCDPISGHTALYWYRQSLGQGLEFLIYFQGNSAPDKSGLPSDRFSAERTGGSVSTLTIQRTQQEDSAVYLCASSLSRANEQYFGPGTRLTVT.

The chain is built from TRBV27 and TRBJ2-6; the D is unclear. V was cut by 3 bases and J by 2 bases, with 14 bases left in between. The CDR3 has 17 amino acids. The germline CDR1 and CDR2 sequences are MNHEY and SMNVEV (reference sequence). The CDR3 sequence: CASSLLPPSAGANVLTF. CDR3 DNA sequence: TGTGCCAGCAGTTTGCTACCCCCTTCGGCTGGGGCCAACGTCCTGACTTTC.